These T cell receptor beta chains were read from a single sample in a study of Graves' ophthalmopathy and Graves' hyperthyroidism. TCRdb recomputed calls from the multiplex PCR reads with MiXCR, one row per CDR3 protein. The sample consists of 300,000 or so distinct CDR3 sequences, about a sixth of them appearing once. Specimen: peripheral blood. The receptor source for this set is an adult man with Graves' ophthalmopathy. Both conserved end residues are part of each CDR3.

V gene: TRBV7-9
J gene: TRBJ2-2
CDR3 protein: CASSYDRQGTGELFF

V gene: TRBV6-2/TRBV6-3
J gene: TRBJ2-2
CDR3 protein: CASSTRLAYELFF

V gene: TRBV7-2
J gene: TRBJ2-7
CDR3 protein: CASSLAGRMATEQYF

V gene: TRBV6-5
J gene: TRBJ1-1
CDR3 protein: CASSFLGGWDTEAFF

V gene: TRBV27
J gene: TRBJ1-1
CDR3 protein: CASTLRAGTEAFF

V gene: TRBV20-1
J gene: TRBJ1-2
CDR3 protein: CSASGGGDTF

V gene: TRBV30
J gene: TRBJ1-1
CDR3 protein: CAWSVPGRGGTEAFF

V gene: TRBV7-2
J gene: TRBJ2-5
CDR3 protein: CASSLAQGSQETQYF

V gene: TRBV28
J gene: TRBJ2-2
CDR3 protein: CASSLHNQLTGELFF

V gene: TRBV12-3/TRBV12-4
J gene: TRBJ1-2
CDR3 protein: CASSTGYGYGYTF

V gene: TRBV29-1
J gene: TRBJ1-1
CDR3 protein: CSVGKTGNTEAFF

V gene: TRBV7-2
J gene: TRBJ2-5
CDR3 protein: CASSKAGDQGVTQYF

V gene: TRBV9
J gene: TRBJ1-2
CDR3 protein: CASSGLTGQKGYTF

V gene: TRBV28
J gene: TRBJ2-7
CDR3 protein: CASSSGTKPTEQYF

V gene: TRBV6-1
J gene: TRBJ1-1
CDR3 protein: CASTGTGLPVAFF

V gene: TRBV12-3/TRBV12-4
J gene: TRBJ2-7
CDR3 protein: CASSSGLGVREQYF

V gene: TRBV29-1
J gene: TRBJ2-7
CDR3 protein: CSVEGDRSYEQYF

V gene: TRBV19
J gene: TRBJ1-1
CDR3 protein: CASSSPPGQTNTEAFF

V gene: TRBV20-1
J gene: TRBJ2-5
CDR3 protein: CSAPTLDRVKETQYF

V gene: TRBV28
J gene: TRBJ2-7
CDR3 protein: CASSFDVRLGQEFYEQYF

V gene: TRBV19
J gene: TRBJ2-2
CDR3 protein: CASTPGTRLNTGELFF

V gene: TRBV24-1
J gene: TRBJ1-1
CDR3 protein: CATSDTGTARTFF

V gene: TRBV28
J gene: TRBJ1-5
CDR3 protein: CASGSAHRGHQPQHF

V gene: TRBV12-3/TRBV12-4
J gene: TRBJ1-3
CDR3 protein: CASSWRQGYVAGNTIYF

V gene: TRBV19
J gene: TRBJ1-1
CDR3 protein: CASSHPGTGNTEAFF

V gene: TRBV19
J gene: TRBJ2-7
CDR3 protein: CASSRTSGQGTYEQYF

V gene: TRBV6-1
J gene: TRBJ2-2
CDR3 protein: CASNLQGSTGELFF

V gene: TRBV7-9
J gene: TRBJ2-5
CDR3 protein: CASSFGLSGGPRTQYF

V gene: TRBV12-3/TRBV12-4
J gene: TRBJ1-2
CDR3 protein: CASSLVGRKHLNYGYTF

V gene: TRBV6-2/TRBV6-3
J gene: TRBJ2-5
CDR3 protein: CASRDIGGETQYF

V gene: TRBV30
J gene: TRBJ1-1
CDR3 protein: CAWRDPLTGADTEAFF